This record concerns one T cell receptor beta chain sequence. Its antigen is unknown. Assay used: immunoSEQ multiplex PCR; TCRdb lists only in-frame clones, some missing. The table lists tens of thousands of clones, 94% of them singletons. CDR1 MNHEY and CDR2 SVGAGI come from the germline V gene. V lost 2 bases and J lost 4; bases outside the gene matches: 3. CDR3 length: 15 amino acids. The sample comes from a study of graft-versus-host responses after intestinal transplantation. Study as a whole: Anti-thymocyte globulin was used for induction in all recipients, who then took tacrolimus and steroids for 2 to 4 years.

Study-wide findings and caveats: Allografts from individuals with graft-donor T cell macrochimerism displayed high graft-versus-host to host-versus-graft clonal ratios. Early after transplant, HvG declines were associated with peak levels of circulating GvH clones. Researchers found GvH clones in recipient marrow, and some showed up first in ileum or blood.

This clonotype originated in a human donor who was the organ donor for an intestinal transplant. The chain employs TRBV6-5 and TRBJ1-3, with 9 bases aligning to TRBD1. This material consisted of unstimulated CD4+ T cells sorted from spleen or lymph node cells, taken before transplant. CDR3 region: CASSYTGGEGNTIYF. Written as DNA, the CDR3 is TGTGCCAGCAGTTACACAGGGGGCGAGGGAAACACCATATATTTT.